A single sample gave rise to the 10 T cell receptor beta chains below, sequenced in a study of identical twins. In TCRdb, the 5' RACE reads were re-called with MiXCR into one record per CDR3 protein. The table includes 300,000 to 400,000 distinct CDR3 sequences, approximately 8.8% detected once. The sample consisted of naive T cells sorted from blood. Every receptor here comes from a woman between 45 and 65 years old in good health.

V is TRBV5-1 and J is TRBJ2-6; D call uncertain. The length of the CDR3 is 14 residues. V shed 5 bases and J shed 2 bases, with 8 bases lying between them. Germline loops: CDR1 SGHRS, CDR2 YFSETQ. In DNA form, the CDR3 reads TGCGCCAGCAGATCGTCCACTGGGGCCAACGTCCTGACTTTC. Protein product: CASRSSTGANVLTF.

The sample holds many counts of this clonotype. This chain connects TRBV20-1 to TRBJ2-1; tentatively, D is TRBD2 (5 bases). Germline CDR1 DFQATT, CDR2 SNEGSKA (reference sequence). V lost 0 bases to trimming and J lost 5 bases, with 8 bases between them. The CDR3 has 13 amino acids. Written as DNA, the CDR3 is TGCAGTGCTAGAGATGAGCGGAACAATGAGCAGTTCTTC. This gives the protein CSARDERNNEQFF.

In this sample, this clonotype turned up many times. The V call is TRBV15, the J call TRBJ2-1, with D unclear. Germline assignment: CDR1 LNHNV and CDR2 YYDKDF (reference sequence). V was trimmed by 0 bases and J by 6 bases, leaving 6 bases between them. This CDR3 spans 13 amino acids. This chain's CDR3 is CATSRERGNEQFF. The DNA for the CDR3 is TGTGCCACCAGCAGAGAACGAGGCAATGAGCAGTTCTTC.

This clonotype was picked up many times. The rearrangement uses TRBV15 and TRBJ2-5; weak D call: TRBD1 (5 bases). The CDR3 length is 16 residues. CDR1 and CDR2 (germline): LNHNV, YYDKDF (reference sequence). V lost 3 bases and J 5 bases, leaving 19 bases between the germline ends. The CDR3 DNA reads as TGTGCCACCAGCAGTTTCCTCGCACAGGACCTGGAGACCCAGTACTTC. As protein: CATSSFLAQDLETQYF.

This clonotype was counted between two and nine times. V usage is TRBV10-3 and J usage is TRBJ2-1; a possible D gene is TRBD2 (7 bases). CDR1 and CDR2 from the germline V gene are ENHRY and SYGVKD. This CDR3 is 12 amino acids long. This chain's CDR3 is CAVRQGRDEQFF. For the CDR3, the DNA is TGTGCGGTCCGGCAGGGGAGGGATGAGCAGTTCTTC.

The gene calls are TRBV11-2 and TRBJ2-2; D is unclear. The germline gives CDR1 SGHAT, CDR2 FQNNGV. The CDR3 totals 15 residues. With 1 base removed from V and 0 bases from J, the gap between germline ends came to 6 bases. CDR3 residues: CASSLAPANTGELFF. The CDR3 nucleotides read TGTGCCAGCAGCTTAGCTCCCGCGAACACCGGGGAGCTGTTTTTT.

There are a few counts of this clonotype. The chain employs TRBV24-1 and TRBJ2-5, with D perhaps matching TRBD1 (6 bases). Germline V gives CDR1 KGHDR, CDR2 SFDVKD. Trimming stripped 4 bases from V and 4 bases from J, with 12 bases between. This CDR3 has 14 amino acids. The CDR3 DNA follows: TGTGCCACCAGTGACACCGGGACATCAGAGACCCAGTACTTC. This gives the protein CATSDTGTSETQYF.

In its sample, this clonotype was seen once. This chain links TRBV7-9 with TRBJ2-5, with D perhaps being TRBD1 or TRBD2 (5 bases each). CDR1 is SEHNR, CDR2 FQNEAQ, per germline (reference sequence). CDR3 size: 15 residues. The CDR3 DNA follows: TGTGCTATCCCTGAAACAGAGGGGTTACAAGAGACCCAGTACTTC. This gives the protein CAIPETEGLQETQYF.

This clonotype was counted a few times. The chain employs TRBV6-2 or TRBV6-3 and TRBJ2-7; 7 bases line up with TRBD2. This CDR3 is 13 amino acids long. Trimming cost V 3 bases and J 3 bases; bases outside gene matches: 2. Germline V gene lookup returns CDR1 MNHEY and CDR2 SVGEGT. CDR3 nucleotide sequence: TGTGCCAGCAGTTATCCTAGCGGCTACGAGCAGTACTTC. Amino acid sequence: CASSYPSGYEQYF.

This clonotype was counted only a few times. This chain links TRBV10-3 with TRBJ1-6, with 9 bases matching TRBD1. Germline V CDR1 and CDR2: ENHRY, SYGVKD. The CDR3 totals 14 residues. Trimming at V came to 4 bases and at J to 7 bases, leaving 2 bases not matched to a gene. In DNA form, the CDR3 reads TGTGCCATCAGTGGGACAGGGGTGAATTCACCCCTCCACTTT. Translation gives CAISGTGVNSPLHF.